These 6 T cell receptor beta chains originate from one sample sequenced in a study of T cell responses to AZD1222 COVID-19 vaccine. The data were produced by immunoSEQ multiplex PCR, yet TCRdb's version contains in-frame clones alone and is incomplete. Among some 80,000 clones listed, approximately 88% were seen once. The starting material was peripheral blood, obtained 28 days after the second dose of the MenACWY control vaccine. These receptors were taken from an adult who received the MenACWY meningococcal vaccine as a control.

The rearrangement uses TRBV3-1 (or the pseudogene TRBV3-2) and TRBJ2-1; D perhaps matches TRBD2 (5 bases). The V gene lost 4 bases and the J gene lost 2 bases, with 9 bases spanning the gap. Germline V gives CDR1 LGHDT, CDR2 YNNKEL (reference sequence). The CDR3 is 14 amino acids. The CDR3 loop reads CASSPGSPYNEQFF. The CDR3 region has the DNA TGTGCCAGCAGCCCGGGGTCCCCCTACAATGAGCAGTTCTTC.

This clone has only one observation. The rearrangement links TRBV28 to TRBJ1-5; D remains unclear. V lost 4 bases and J 2 bases, leaving 9 bases between the germline ends. Germline loops: CDR1 MDHEN, CDR2 SYDVKM. This CDR3 is built from 14 residues. The CDR3 is CASSYNSGNQPQHF. The CDR3 region has the DNA TGTGCCAGCAGTTACAATTCCGGCAATCAGCCCCAGCATTTT.

The rearrangement uses TRBV28 and TRBJ1-1; no firm D call. Germline CDR1 is MDHEN and CDR2 is SYDVKM. This CDR3 is 14 amino acids long. V lost 5 bases and J lost 0, with 10 bases in between. Here the CDR3 reads CASSPPGMNTEAFF. The DNA for the CDR3 is TGTGCCAGCAGTCCCCCTGGGATGAACACTGAAGCTTTCTTT.

This clone appeared once. V usage is TRBV5-6 and J usage is TRBJ1-1; 10 bases match TRBD1. The length of the CDR3 is 16 residues. The ends lost 1 base at V and 1 base at J; junction bases unmatched: 4. Looked up from germline, CDR1 is SGHDT and CDR2 is YYEEEE. The CDR3 region has the DNA TGTGCCAGCAGCTTGAACCGACAGGGGGCGAACACTGAAGCTTTCTTT. Translated: CASSLNRQGANTEAFF.

The chain uses TRBV6-5 and TRBJ2-1; 7 nucleotides line up with TRBD1. CDR1 and CDR2 from the germline V gene are MNHEY and SVGAGI. Trimming took 6 bases from V and 6 from J; bases not matched to a gene: 8. The CDR3 is 14 residues long. The CDR3, as DNA: TGTGCCAGCAGCCGGGGACAGTTAATCAATGAGCAGTTCTTC. Translated: CASSRGQLINEQFF.

The genes are TRBV3-1 (or the pseudogene TRBV3-2) and TRBJ1-1; unclear D gene. Germline V lookup: CDR1 LGHDT, CDR2 YNNKEL (reference sequence). V was clipped by 3 bases and J by 9 bases, with 11 bases between them. The CDR3 runs to 12 residues. The CDR3 protein is CASSQGGGKAFF. The CDR3 DNA reads TGTGCCAGCAGCCAGGGTGGTGGTAAAGCTTTCTTT.